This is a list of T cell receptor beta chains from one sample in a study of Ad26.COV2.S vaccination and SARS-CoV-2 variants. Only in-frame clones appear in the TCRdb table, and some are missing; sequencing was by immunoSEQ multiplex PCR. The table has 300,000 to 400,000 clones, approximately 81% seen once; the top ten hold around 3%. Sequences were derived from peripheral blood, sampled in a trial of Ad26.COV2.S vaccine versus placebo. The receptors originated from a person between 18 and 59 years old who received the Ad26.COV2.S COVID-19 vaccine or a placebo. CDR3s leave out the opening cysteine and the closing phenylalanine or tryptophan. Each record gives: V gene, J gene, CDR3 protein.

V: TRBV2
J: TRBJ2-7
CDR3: ASRMGPRGYEQY

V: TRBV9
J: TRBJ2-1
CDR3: ASTRTGGPLPQQF

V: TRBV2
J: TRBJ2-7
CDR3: ASMLAVGSGLSYEQY

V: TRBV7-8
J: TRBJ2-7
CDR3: ASSLPLYEQY

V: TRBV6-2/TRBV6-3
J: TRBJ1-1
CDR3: ASSRSSGGTAF

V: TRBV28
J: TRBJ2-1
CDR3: ASSWGLAASYNEQF

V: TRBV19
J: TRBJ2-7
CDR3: ASSITTGSSYEQY

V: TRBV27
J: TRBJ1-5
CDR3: ASSLSPVNQPQH

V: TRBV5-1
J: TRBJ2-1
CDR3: ASSAVTADNEQF

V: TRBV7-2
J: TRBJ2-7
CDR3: ASSLEGVLAGGPWQY

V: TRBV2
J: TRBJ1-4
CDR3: ASSESQGAANEKLF

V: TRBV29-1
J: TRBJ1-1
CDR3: SVEGPTGVDTEAF

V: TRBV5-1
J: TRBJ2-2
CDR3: ASSLARQGVWTGELF

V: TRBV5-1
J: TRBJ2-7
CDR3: ASRGSPSEQY

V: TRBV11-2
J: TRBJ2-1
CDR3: ASSATWGDNEQF

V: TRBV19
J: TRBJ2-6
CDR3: ASTDAGANVLT

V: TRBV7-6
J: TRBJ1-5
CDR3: ASSLAWNQPQH

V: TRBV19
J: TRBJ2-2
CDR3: ASSIEVFTGELF

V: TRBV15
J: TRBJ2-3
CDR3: ATSARLAGEADTQY

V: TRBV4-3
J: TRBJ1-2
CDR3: ASSQGGRGYT

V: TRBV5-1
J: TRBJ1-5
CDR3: ASSLDSADQPQH

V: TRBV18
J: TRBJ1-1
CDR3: ASSPPRNRVANTEAF

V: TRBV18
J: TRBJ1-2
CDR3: ASSQSGDGYT

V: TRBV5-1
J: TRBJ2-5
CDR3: ASSDTGTTGETQY

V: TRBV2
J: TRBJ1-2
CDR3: ASISNSRHGYT

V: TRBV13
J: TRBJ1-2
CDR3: ASSYRTENYGYT

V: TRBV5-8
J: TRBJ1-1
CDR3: ASSKRTGTYTEAF

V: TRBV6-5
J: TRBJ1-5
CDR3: ASRAPLGNDQPQH

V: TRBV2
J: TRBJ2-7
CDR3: ASIYSHEQY

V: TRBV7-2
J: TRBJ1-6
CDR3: ASSPRAGLDNSPLH

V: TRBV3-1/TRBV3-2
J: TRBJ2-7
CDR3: ASSGEDSGAYEQY

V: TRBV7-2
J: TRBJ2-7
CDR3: ASSLSSGGAGYEQY

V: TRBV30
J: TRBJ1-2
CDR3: ACPTWDGDYGYT

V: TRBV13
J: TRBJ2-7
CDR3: ASSGGRTSGRFHEQY

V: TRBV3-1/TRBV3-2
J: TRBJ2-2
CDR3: ASRGGANTGELF

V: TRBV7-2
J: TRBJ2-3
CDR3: ASSVDGSFTDTQY

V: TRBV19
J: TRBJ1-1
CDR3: ASRDRGRMNTEAF

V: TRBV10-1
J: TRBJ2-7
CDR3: ASSVLQGDEQY

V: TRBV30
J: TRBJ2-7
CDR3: AITGPRIGEQY

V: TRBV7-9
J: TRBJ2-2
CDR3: ASSSQGALGTGELF

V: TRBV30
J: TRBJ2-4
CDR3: AWSGDSDIQY

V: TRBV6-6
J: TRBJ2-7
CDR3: ASRKSGRAETYEQY

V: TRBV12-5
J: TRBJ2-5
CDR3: ASGLTTKTGHQETQY

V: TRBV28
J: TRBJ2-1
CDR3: ASSSGSYNEQF

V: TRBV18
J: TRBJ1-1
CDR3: ASSPARGRDTEAF

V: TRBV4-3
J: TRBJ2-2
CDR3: ASSQDRASGMNTGELF

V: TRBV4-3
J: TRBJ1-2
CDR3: ASSQGQGAVGYGYT

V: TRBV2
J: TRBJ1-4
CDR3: ASSVVIFEKLF

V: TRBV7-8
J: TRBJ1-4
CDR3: ASSLGYNEKLF

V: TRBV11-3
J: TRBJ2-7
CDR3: ASSLYRDREQY

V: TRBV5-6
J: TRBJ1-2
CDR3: ASSLERNNYGYT

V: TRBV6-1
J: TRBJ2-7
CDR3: ASSEKGGQGASYEQY